This T cell receptor beta chain was obtained from a study of human T cells and chemical hapten exposure. There are a few counts of this clonotype. The time point denotes: pre-sensitization, week 0. Noted treatment: therapeutic diphenylcyclopropenone sensitization with weekly scalp DPC. CDR1 and CDR2 (germline): SQVTM, ANQGSEA. Trimming shortened V by 6 bases and J by 4 bases, and 12 bases separated the two germline ends. The CDR3 runs to 12 residues. TCRdb ran MiXCR on the RACE reads and lists one entry per CDR3 protein. The sample lists tens of thousands of distinct CDR3 sequences, about 15% seen once, with 3.5% to 6% in the top ten.

The gene calls are TRBV29-1 and TRBJ1-2; D is unclear. The receptor was isolated from a woman in her fifties or sixties with alopecia areata. Some clones in this sample may be carry-over from other donors' samples. Sequenced here: whole blood, sampled in connection with sensitization to the hapten diphenylcyclopropenone (DPC). CDR3 amino acids: CSVATDGYGYTF. In DNA, the CDR3 is TGCAGCGTGGCAACGGACGGCTATGGCTACACCTTC.